Listed below are T cell receptor beta chains from one sample, sequenced in a study of blood T cell repertoires in COVID-19. Only in-frame clones appear in the TCRdb table, and some are missing; sequencing was by immunoSEQ multiplex PCR. Of about 120,000 clones listed, less than 90% are singletons. Sequenced material: peripheral blood. The receptors were sampled from a man under 40 with acute or convalescent COVID-19. CDR3s include the opening cysteine and the closing phenylalanine or tryptophan. The D gene is left open where the match is weak. Some rows have no size entry. The others give once, few or many, or a class for an expanded clone.

V gene	clone size	J gene	D gene	CDR3 length	CDR3 protein	CDR3 DNA
TRBV6-5	.	TRBJ2-3	.	13	CASKAGGTDTQYF	TGTGCCAGCAAGGCAGGGGGCACAGATACGCAGTATTTT
TRBV23-1	.	TRBJ1-1	.	11	CASSSGTEAFF	TGCGCCAGCAGCTCCGGGACTGAAGCTTTCTTT
TRBV5-1	.	TRBJ2-7	TRBD1	15	CASSWPGAGGGEQYF	TGCGCCAGCAGCTGGCCCGGGGCAGGGGGCGGCGAGCAGTACTTC
TRBV7-8	.	TRBJ2-4	TRBD2	20	CASSLAHPWTSGTDGNIQYF	TGTGCCAGCAGCTTAGCGCACCCATGGACTAGCGGGACCGACGGGAACATTCAGTACTTC
TRBV7-9	.	TRBJ2-1	TRBD1	15	CASSLVGTERSEQFF	TGTGCCAGCAGCTTAGTGGGGACAGAGAGGAGTGAGCAGTTCTTC
TRBV19	.	TRBJ1-2	TRBD1	13	CASRETGGDGYTF	TGTGCCAGTAGGGAAACAGGGGGCGACGGCTACACCTTC
TRBV3-1/TRBV3-2	.	TRBJ1-5	TRBD1	15	CASSQDRGQVQPQHF	TGTGCCAGCAGCCAAGACAGGGGGCAAGTTCAGCCCCAGCATTTT
TRBV6-4	.	TRBJ2-7	.	14	CASSDWESSYEQYF	TGTGCCAGCAGTGACTGGGAGAGCTCCTACGAGCAGTACTTC
TRBV7-9	.	TRBJ2-2	TRBD1	15	CASSLGQGAVGELFF	TGTGCCAGCAGCTTAGGACAGGGGGCAGTCGGGGAGCTGTTTTTT
TRBV27	.	TRBJ1-1	TRBD1	14	CASSFGQGGTEAFF	TGTGCCAGCAGTTTCGGACAGGGGGGGACTGAAGCTTTCTTT
TRBV3-1/TRBV3-2	.	TRBJ2-3	.	18	CASSQDAKFAGLTDTQYF	TGTGCCAGCAGCCAAGATGCCAAGTTCGCGGGCCTAACAGATACGCAGTATTTT
TRBV6-5	few	TRBJ2-7	TRBD2	14	CASSLTSGAYEQYF	TGTGCCAGCAGTCTGACTAGCGGAGCCTACGAGCAGTACTTC
TRBV19	.	TRBJ2-7	TRBD1	12	CASSTGTYEQYF	TGTGCCAGCTCGACAGGGACCTACGAGCAGTACTTC
TRBV28	.	TRBJ2-2	TRBD2	16	CASGEIRREGPGELFF	TGTGCCAGCGGGGAGATAAGGAGGGAGGGGCCCGGGGAGCTGTTTTTT
TRBV5-1	few	TRBJ1-1	.	13	CASSRHRNTEAFF	TGCGCCAGCAGCAGACACAGGAACACTGAAGCTTTCTTT
TRBV4-2	.	TRBJ1-5	.	16	CASSQETGQRGQPQHF	TGTGCCAGCAGCCAAGAGACCGGGCAGCGGGGTCAGCCCCAGCATTTT
TRBV30	.	TRBJ2-1	.	14	CAWSTRRGGNEQFF	TGTGCCTGGAGCACCCGGCGGGGAGGAAATGAGCAGTTCTTC
TRBV3-1/TRBV3-2	.	TRBJ1-2	.	14	CASSQGREDYGYTF	TGTGCCAGCAGCCAAGGGCGGGAGGACTATGGCTACACCTTC
TRBV4-2	.	TRBJ2-7	TRBD1	15	CASSQERDRTYEQYF	TGTGCCAGCAGCCAAGAACGGGACAGGACCTACGAGCAGTACTTC
TRBV30	.	TRBJ1-4	TRBD1	15	CAWTHKGGTNEKLFF	TGTGCCTGGACCCATAAAGGGGGCACAAATGAAAAACTGTTTTTT
TRBV25-1	.	TRBJ1-2	.	13	CASSAGSNYGYTF	TGTGCCAGCAGTGCGGGGTCTAACTATGGCTACACCTTC
TRBV5-5	.	TRBJ1-5	TRBD1	14	CASSRDRVDQPQHF	TGTGCCAGCAGCCGGGACAGGGTCGATCAGCCCCAGCATTTT